Following are 7 T cell receptor beta chains from one sample sequenced in a study of blood T cell repertoires in COVID-19. Assay used: immunoSEQ multiplex PCR; TCRdb lists only in-frame clones, some missing. This sample carries 200,000 to 300,000 clones, about 88% of them seen once, and the ten largest clones take over 4%. The specimen was peripheral blood. The source is a woman aged 55 to 70 with COVID-19, enrolled during active disease.

The V call is TRBV10-3, the J call TRBJ2-7; TRBD1 agrees at 12 bases. The trim removed 6 bases at V and 6 bases at J, leaving 6 bases unmatched. Germline V CDR1 and CDR2: ENHRY, SYGVKD. The CDR3 has 14 amino acids. This CDR3 is CAIRPGQGAAEQYF. The CDR3 DNA sequence: TGTGCCATCAGACCGGGACAGGGGGCTGCCGAGCAGTACTTC.

V and J are TRBV19 and TRBJ1-6, with 9 bases fitting TRBD1. Germline-derived CDR1 and CDR2 are LNHDA and SQIVND (reference sequence). This CDR3 region has 13 residues. V was pared by 10 bases and J by 9 bases, with 7 bases of the junction left unmatched. CDR3 in amino acids: CATRDRVGSPLHF. The CDR3 region has the DNA TGTGCCACCCGGGACAGGGTCGGTTCACCCCTCCACTTT.

The V and J genes are TRBV7-4 and TRBJ2-1; 14 bases map to TRBD2. The ends lost 5 bases at V and 5 bases at J; junction bases unmatched: 17. Looked up from germline, CDR1 is SGHVT and CDR2 is SQSDAQ. The CDR3 spans 20 residues. The CDR3 DNA reads TGTGCCAGCAGCCAAAAGCACAGGGAAGGACTAGCGGGAGGTAACAATGAGCAGTTCTTC. Its protein is CASSQKHREGLAGGNNEQFF.

The CDR3 reads CASSSRAGGLNTEAFF. The CDR3 nucleotides read TGCGCCAGCAGCTCCCGGGCAGGGGGTTTGAACACTGAAGCTTTCTTT. This rearrangement joins TRBV5-1 to TRBJ1-1, with 7 positions matching TRBD1. V was clipped by 3 bases and J by 0 bases; unmatched bases: 8. In germline, CDR1 is SGHRS, CDR2 YFSETQ. The CDR3 loop spans 16 amino acids. The full variable domain, rest sourced from reference TRBV5-1 and TRBJ1-1, is KAGVTQTPRYLIKTRGQQVTLSCSPISGHRSVSWYQQTPGQGLQFLFEYFSETQRNKGNFPGRFSGRQFSNSRSEMNVSTLELGDSALYLCASSSRAGGLNTEAFFGQGTRLTVV.

This rearrangement joins TRBV6-5 to TRBJ2-5; a possible D gene is TRBD2 (6 bases). Deletions cut 6 bases from V and 4 bases from J, with 18 bases between. Looked up from germline, CDR1 is MNHEY and CDR2 is SVGAGI. CDR3 length: 15 amino acids. For the CDR3, the DNA is TGTGCCAGCAGCTTGGACTATTACCCGTTAGAGACCCAGTACTTC. Its translation is CASSLDYYPLETQYF.

The V call is TRBV19, the J call TRBJ1-5; no definite D call. Germline CDR1 reads LNHDA; CDR2 reads SQIVND (reference sequence). The CDR3 consists of 16 residues. The V end was cut by 3 bases, the J end by 5 bases, with 17 bases between. This CDR3 reads CASSIFYGANYQPQHF. As DNA, the CDR3 is TGTGCCAGTAGTATTTTTTACGGAGCGAACTATCAGCCCCAGCATTTT.

V gene TRBV11-2 combines with J gene TRBJ2-3; 9 positions match TRBD2. V shed 2 bases, J shed 0 bases, and the junction held 9 bases outside the gene matches. Germline V gene data show CDR1 as SGHAT and CDR2 as FQNNGV. This CDR3 is 18 amino acids long. CDR3 amino acids: CASSLLGSGGTSTDTQYF. DNA of the CDR3: TGTGCCAGCAGCTTACTTGGTAGCGGGGGCACTAGCACAGATACGCAGTATTTT. Combining the CDR3 with reference TRBV11-2 and TRBJ2-3 gives the whole variable domain EAGVAQSPRYKIIEKRQSVAFWCNPISGHATLYWYQQILGQGPKLLIQFQNNGVVDDSQLPKDRFSAERLKGVDSTLKIQPAKLEDSAVYLCASSLLGSGGTSTDTQYFGPGTRLTVL.